The 8 T cell receptor beta chains in this list originate from one sample, sequenced in a study of blood T cell repertoires in COVID-19. Produced via immunoSEQ multiplex PCR; TCRdb's table is partial and in-frame only. The sample records about 99,000 clones, about 80% being singletons. The specimen was peripheral blood. These receptors were obtained from an elderly woman with active or convalescent COVID-19.

The chain has TRBV5-6 and TRBJ2-3, with TRBD2 identical over 8 bases. The J segment lost 1 base and the V segment lost 0 bases, leaving 1 base of the junction unmatched. CDR3 length: 15 residues. In germline, CDR1 is SGHDT, CDR2 YYEEEE. Here the CDR3 reads CASSLGSGGTDTQYF. CDR3 sequence (DNA): TGTGCCAGCAGCTTGGGTAGCGGGGGCACAGATACGCAGTATTTT.

This clone is a singleton in its sample. This chain joins TRBV19 and TRBJ2-7, with D perhaps TRBD1 (6 bases). V was shortened by 4 bases and J by 3 bases, with 16 bases between the two germline ends. Germline values: CDR1 LNHDA, CDR2 SQIVND (reference sequence). The length of the CDR3 is 15 residues. This chain's CDR3 is CASSTPETGFYEQYF. In nucleotides, the CDR3 is TGTGCCAGTAGTACGCCCGAGACAGGATTCTACGAGCAGTACTTC.

V and J are TRBV15 and TRBJ1-3; D might be TRBD1 (5 bases). Germline CDR1 and CDR2: LNHNV and YYDKDF (reference sequence). With 1 base removed from V and 1 base from J, the gap between germline ends came to 14 bases. CDR3 length: 17 amino acids. CDR3 DNA sequence: TGTGCCACCAGCAGAGGATTTAGTGGGACTTCTGGAAACACCATATATTTT. Protein product: CATSRGFSGTSGNTIYF.

V usage is TRBV5-1 and J usage is TRBJ1-2; unclear D gene. Germline V gives CDR1 SGHRS, CDR2 YFSETQ. V dropped 1 base and J dropped 7 bases, with 11 bases sitting between them. The CDR3 extends over 13 amino acids. In DNA, the CDR3 is TGCGCCAGCAGCTTGCCCGGGTTGGGTGGCTACACCTTC. Translation: CASSLPGLGGYTF.

The rearrangement uses TRBV5-1 and TRBJ1-3; TRBD1 aligns across 9 bases. This CDR3 is built from 16 residues. The germline V gene has CDR1 SGHRS and CDR2 YFSETQ. J lost 4 bases, V lost 2 bases, and 7 bases had no gene match. CDR3: CASSFGPGTGGNTIYF. The CDR3 region has the DNA TGCGCCAGCAGCTTCGGACCCGGGACAGGGGGAAACACCATATATTTT.

This chain joins TRBV4-1 and TRBJ2-6, with D unresolved. Trimming removed 1 base at V and 0 bases at J, with 10 bases between. The germline V gene has CDR1 MGHRA and CDR2 YSYEKL. This CDR3 is built from 17 residues. The CDR3 sequence: CASSQGAVYSGANVLTF. CDR3 bases: TGCGCCAGCAGCCAAGGGGCAGTCTACTCTGGGGCCAACGTCCTGACTTTC.

This chain uses TRBV9 with TRBJ1-3; D is unresolved. The V end was cut by 3 bases, the J end by 0 bases, with 7 bases between. The CDR3 totals 14 residues. Germline V gene lookup returns CDR1 SGDLS and CDR2 YYNGEE. CDR3 region: CASSGTSSGNTIYF. CDR3 nucleotides: TGTGCCAGCAGCGGAACAAGCTCTGGAAACACCATATATTTT.

The chain carries TRBV5-1 and TRBJ1-4; 7 nucleotides match TRBD1. With 1 base clipped from V and 5 bases from J, the junction kept 5 bases outside the gene matches. Germline CDR1 is SGHRS and CDR2 is YFSETQ. This CDR3 has 15 residues. The CDR3 reads CASSLFGTENEKLFF. CDR3 nucleotide sequence: TGCGCCAGCAGCTTGTTCGGGACAGAGAATGAAAAACTGTTTTTT.